The 21 T cell receptor beta chains listed next were all sequenced from one sample in a study of blood T cell repertoires in COVID-19 (dated by TCRdb to about 2020). The library was built by means of the immunoSEQ multiplex PCR assay. TCRdb provides this immuneACCESS table in a form limited to in-frame rearrangements. Some clones are lacking; in checked studies, under half of them reflect an unresolved V gene, and why the rest are absent is not known. The sample table holds approximately 100,000 clones, of which more than 80% were seen once. 10% of the sample belongs to the ten largest clones. The sequenced sample consisted of peripheral blood. The receptors were sampled from a human donor in a cohort sampled during active COVID-19.

The V and J genes are TRBV29-1 and TRBJ1-2; D might be TRBD1 (6 bases). Trimming shortened V by 2 bases and J by 2 bases, and 9 bases separated the two germline ends. The germline V gene has CDR1 SQVTM and CDR2 ANQGSEA. The CDR3 spans 13 residues. Here the CDR3 reads CSVEPQGNYGYTF. The CDR3 coding sequence is TGCAGCGTTGAACCCCAGGGGAACTATGGCTACACCTTC.

The chain has TRBV27 and TRBJ2-3; TRBD1 matches 7 bases. CDR1 is MNHEY and CDR2 is SMNVEV in the germline V gene (reference sequence). The CDR3 runs to 11 residues. Trimming removed 5 bases from V and 8 bases from J; junction bases left unmatched: 1. DNA for the CDR3: TGTGCCAGCAGTACAGGGGTTACGCAGTATTTT. Residues: CASSTGVTQYF.

The rearrangement links TRBV5-1 to TRBJ2-1, with 8 bases matching TRBD1. The CDR3 contains 16 residues. Germline CDR1 SGHRS, CDR2 YFSETQ. Germline trimming cut 4 bases from V and 7 bases from J; bases unmatched to any gene: 13. In nucleotides, the CDR3 is TGCGCCAGCAGCCCCACGACAACCGGGACAGGAAATGAGCAGTTCTTC. It translates to CASSPTTTGTGNEQFF.

The chain is built from TRBV2 and TRBJ1-5, with D uncertain. This CDR3 region has 14 residues. V lost 8 bases and J 6 bases, leaving 17 bases between the germline ends. The germline V gene has CDR1 SNHLY and CDR2 FYNNEI. CDR3 nucleotides: TGTGCCAGCTCCCTACGGGGTAGGGCTCAGCCCCAGCATTTT. This codes for CASSLRGRAQPQHF.

This chain uses TRBV11-3 with TRBJ1-4; D call uncertain. Trimming left V 5 bases short and J 5 bases short, with 6 bases between. Germline V gene lookup returns CDR1 SGHNT and CDR2 YENEEA. The CDR3 consists of 12 residues. The CDR3 is CASSPQNEKLFF. The CDR3 DNA sequence: TGTGCCAGCAGCCCACAGAATGAAAAACTGTTTTTT.

V is TRBV29-1 and J is TRBJ2-1; D perhaps matches TRBD1 (5 bases). Per the germline V gene, CDR1 is SQVTM and CDR2 is ANQGSEA. The CDR3 consists of 14 residues. The V end was cut by 0 bases, the J end by 7 bases, with 13 bases between. The chain's CDR3 is CSVEEFVKGNEQFF. The CDR3 DNA sequence: TGCAGCGTTGAAGAATTTGTTAAGGGGAATGAGCAGTTCTTC.

The rearrangement links TRBV13 to TRBJ2-7; D might be TRBD2 (5 bases). Germline-derived CDR1 and CDR2 are PRHDT and FYEKMQ (reference sequence). There are 12 residues in the CDR3. V was cut by 5 bases and J by 6 bases, with 11 bases left in between. CDR3 DNA sequence: TGTGCCAGCAGCCGCCGGGGTGTCGAGCAGTACTTC. It yields the protein CASSRRGVEQYF.

J is TRBJ2-7 and V is TRBV19, with D possibly TRBD2 on 6 matching bases. The CDR3 is made up of 15 amino acids. V was pared by 4 bases and J by 0 bases, with 13 bases between. Germline-derived CDR1 and CDR2 are LNHDA and SQIVND (reference sequence). CDR3 residues: CASSTRLGNSYEQYF. The CDR3, as DNA: TGTGCCAGTAGTACTCGACTAGGCAACTCCTACGAGCAGTACTTC. Full variable domain (outside the CDR3, taken from reference TRBV19 and TRBJ2-7): DGGITQSPKYLFRKEGQNVTLSCEQNLNHDAMYWYRQDPGQGLRLIYYSQIVNDFQKGDIAEGYSVSREKKESFPLTVTSAQKNPTAFYLCASSTRLGNSYEQYFGPGTRLTVT.

The chain combines TRBV19 with TRBJ1-2, with 10 positions matching TRBD1. The germline CDR1 and CDR2 sequences are LNHDA and SQIVND (reference sequence). The CDR3 consists of 15 residues. With 2 bases clipped from V and 7 bases from J, the junction kept 7 bases outside the gene matches. In DNA, the CDR3 is TGTGCCAGTAGTATACCGGGACAGGGGACATTTGGCTACACCTTC. This codes for CASSIPGQGTFGYTF. Variable domain in full (rest from reference TRBV19 and TRBJ1-2): DGGITQSPKYLFRKEGQNVTLSCEQNLNHDAMYWYRQDPGQGLRLIYYSQIVNDFQKGDIAEGYSVSREKKESFPLTVTSAQKNPTAFYLCASSIPGQGTFGYTFGSGTRLTVV.

The chain uses TRBV27 and TRBJ2-2, with TRBD1 matching 9 bases. The germline V gene has CDR1 MNHEY and CDR2 SMNVEV (reference sequence). This CDR3 comprises 17 residues. Trimming at V came to 5 bases and at J to 7 bases, leaving 14 bases not matched to a gene. In DNA, the CDR3 is TGTGCCAGCAGTCCCTTTGGGGGGACAGGGAGTGGCGGGGAGCTGTTTTTT. It yields the protein CASSPFGGTGSGGELFF.

The chain joins TRBV19 to TRBJ1-1; D is possibly TRBD1 (6 bases). Trimming left V 8 bases short and J 0 bases short, with 10 bases between. From germline, CDR1 is LNHDA and CDR2 SQIVND (reference sequence). The CDR3 has 13 amino acids. CDR3 coding DNA: TGTGCCAGTTTACAGGGTTTGAACACTGAAGCTTTCTTT. This translates into CASLQGLNTEAFF.

The CDR3 nucleotides read TGTGCCAGTAGTAGTCCGGGACAGGTCTCTAACTATGGCTACACCTTC. Translating it yields CASSSPGQVSNYGYTF. The chain employs TRBV19 and TRBJ1-2; 8 bases match TRBD1. Germline lookup yields CDR1 LNHDA and CDR2 SQIVND (reference sequence). The CDR3 length is 16 residues. The junction had 7 bases not matched to a gene; V was cut back by 4 bases and J by 0 bases. The variable domain in full, completed from reference TRBV19 and TRBJ1-2, reads DGGITQSPKYLFRKEGQNVTLSCEQNLNHDAMYWYRQDPGQGLRLIYYSQIVNDFQKGDIAEGYSVSREKKESFPLTVTSAQKNPTAFYLCASSSPGQVSNYGYTFGSGTRLTVV.

This chain uses TRBV19 with TRBJ1-2; the D gene is possibly TRBD1 (5 bases). With 1 base removed from V and 5 bases from J, the gap between germline ends came to 11 bases. The germline V gene encodes CDR1 LNHDA and CDR2 SQIVND (reference sequence). The CDR3 loop spans 14 amino acids. In nucleotides, the CDR3 is TGTGCCAGTAGTATAGTAGGGGCAGCTTATGGCTACACCTTC. Amino acid sequence: CASSIVGAAYGYTF.

This chain links TRBV21-1 with TRBJ1-6. TRBV21-1 is a listed pseudogene. This CDR3 is 17 amino acids long. CDR3 amino acids: CASSPATNTGDNSPLHF. The CDR3, as DNA: TGTGCCAGCAGCCCTGCCACTAACACCGGGGATAATTCACCCCTCCACTTT.

The chain employs TRBV7-9 and TRBJ2-1; 8 bases align to TRBD1. The J segment lost 0 bases and the V segment lost 5 bases, leaving 3 bases of the junction unmatched. The CDR3 extends over 15 amino acids. The germline V gene has CDR1 SEHNR and CDR2 FQNEAQ (reference sequence). CDR3 DNA: TGTGCCAGCAGCAACGACAGGGGCTCCTACAATGAGCAGTTCTTC. As protein: CASSNDRGSYNEQFF.

The chain uses TRBV6-5 and TRBJ2-2; a possible D gene is TRBD1 (6 bases). V dropped 4 bases and J dropped 5 bases, with 14 bases sitting between them. This CDR3 has 15 residues. CDR1 MNHEY and CDR2 SVGAGI come from the germline V gene. The CDR3 coding sequence is TGTGCCAGCAGTTGGGGGCCCGCGAGGACCGGGGAGCTGTTTTTT. As protein: CASSWGPARTGELFF.

DNA of the CDR3: TGTGCCAGCAGCTTAGTAGGGACAGGACGAACTGAAGCTTTCTTT. This codes for CASSLVGTGRTEAFF. The chain links TRBV7-6 to TRBJ1-1; 8 bases map to TRBD1. The CDR3 runs to 15 residues. V dropped 1 base and J dropped 5; count of bases not matched to a gene: 6. Looked up from germline, CDR1 is SGHVS and CDR2 is FNYEAQ.

The chain joins TRBV19 to TRBJ2-6, with 8 bases fitting TRBD2. CDR3 length equals 15 residues. Germline V gene data show CDR1 as LNHDA and CDR2 as SQIVND (reference sequence). V dropped 9 bases and J dropped 3; count of bases not matched to a gene: 7. CDR3 in amino acids: CASKGLENGANVLTF. The CDR3 nucleotides read TGTGCCAGCAAGGGACTAGAAAATGGGGCCAACGTCCTGACTTTC.

V gene TRBV5-4 combines with J gene TRBJ1-1; 8 bases map to TRBD1. V lost 0 bases to trimming and J lost 7 bases; unmatched junction nucleotides: 8. The CDR3 spans 15 residues. Per the germline V gene, CDR1 is SGHNT and CDR2 is YYREEE (reference sequence). CDR3: CASSLAVGQANEAFF. The CDR3, as DNA: TGTGCCAGCAGCTTGGCCGTGGGACAGGCGAATGAAGCTTTCTTT.

The chain links TRBV30 to TRBJ1-2; unclear D gene. V shed 2 bases and J shed 7 bases, with 14 bases lying between them. Germline V lookup: CDR1 GTSNPN, CDR2 SVGIG (reference sequence). The CDR3 consists of 13 residues. The CDR3 region is CAWSRYIVSGYTF. The CDR3, as DNA: TGTGCCTGGAGTCGTTACATCGTTTCTGGCTACACCTTC.

V usage is TRBV6-5 and J usage is TRBJ2-7; 7 bases are a match to TRBD1. The CDR3 runs to 15 residues. The germline gives CDR1 MNHEY, CDR2 SVGAGI. V was clipped by 4 bases and J by 5 bases; unmatched bases: 11. This CDR3 reads CASSFLEGGSDEQYF. The CDR3 bases are TGTGCCAGCAGTTTCCTGGAAGGGGGCTCGGACGAGCAGTACTTC.